Sequencing of this T cell receptor beta chain was carried out in a study of blood T cells in healthy people across ages. This clonotype was observed a few times. A second 7 to 11 cycle PCR used barcoded and J-beta primers. Using its own MiXCR run on the 5' RACE reads, TCRdb lists one record per CDR3 protein. The data contain about 640,000 distinct CDR3 sequences, roughly 50% of them singletons. The CDR3 is made up of 14 amino acids. V lost 4 bases, J lost 7 bases, and 15 bases lay in between. Germline values: CDR1 SGHRS, CDR2 YFSETQ. V usage is TRBV5-1 and J usage is TRBJ2-1; a possible D gene is TRBD2 (5 bases). The source material was blood. The clonotype originates from a man aged 55 to 70 in good health. The chain's CDR3 is CASSQDRLPNEQFF. The CDR3 region has the DNA TGCGCCAGCAGCCAGGACCGACTACCAAATGAGCAGTTCTTC.